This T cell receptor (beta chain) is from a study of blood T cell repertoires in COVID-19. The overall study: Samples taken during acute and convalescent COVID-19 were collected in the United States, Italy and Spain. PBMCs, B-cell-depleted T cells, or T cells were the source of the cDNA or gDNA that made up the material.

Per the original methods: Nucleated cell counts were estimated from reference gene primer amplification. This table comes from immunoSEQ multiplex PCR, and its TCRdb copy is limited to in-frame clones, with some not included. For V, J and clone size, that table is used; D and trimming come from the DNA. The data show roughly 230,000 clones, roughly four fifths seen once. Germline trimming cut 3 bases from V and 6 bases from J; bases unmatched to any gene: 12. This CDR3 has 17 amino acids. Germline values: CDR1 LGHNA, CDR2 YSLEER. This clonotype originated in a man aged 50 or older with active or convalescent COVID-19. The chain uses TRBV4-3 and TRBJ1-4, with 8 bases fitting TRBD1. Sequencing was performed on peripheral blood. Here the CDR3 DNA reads TGCGCCAGCAGCCATGCATTTAGACAGGGGTGGGATGAAAAACTGTTTTTT. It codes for CASSHAFRQGWDEKLFF.